This T cell receptor beta chain was captured by sequencing in a study of identical twins. Whole-study results and caveats: Part of the zero-insertion signal could reflect confounding by invariant MAIT and iNKT cells. Beta out-of-frame sequences showed weaker excess twin sharing. Low generation probability was overrepresented in out-of-frame alpha sequences shared by twins.

As concerns this clonotype: The target antigen is unknown. The junction differs from germline at one of its ends, possibly a read error.

The authors used template switching to add a universal primer site and gave cDNA unique molecular identifiers. TCRdb called the 5' RACE reads again in MiXCR, with one record for every CDR3 protein. This sample carries around 340,000 distinct CDR3 sequences, approximately 8.7% of them seen once, and the ten largest clones take roughly 8.9%. The receptor was isolated from a woman in her forties or fifties in good health. The sequenced sample was naive T cells sorted from blood.

CDR3 DNA sequence: TGTGCCTGGAGTCCCGGGACTACCCCGTACTTC. This sequence encodes CAWSPGTTPYF. V usage is TRBV30 and J usage is TRBJ2-5; 7 bases line up with TRBD2. Germline values: CDR1 GTSNPN, CDR2 SVGIG (reference sequence). CDR3 length: 11 amino acids.